This TCR beta chain was documented in a study of T cell responses to AZD1222 COVID-19 vaccine. The data were produced by immunoSEQ multiplex PCR, yet TCRdb's version contains in-frame clones alone and is incomplete. There are about 100,000 clones in the sample; around nine tenths occur only once, and roughly 1.8% lies in the top ten. Between the trimmed V and J ends, which lost 2 bases and 2 bases, there was a span of 11 bases. CDR1 and CDR2 from the germline V gene are SGHDT and YYEEEE. The CDR3 runs 14 residues. The table lists this clone with a count of one. The receptor comes from an adult in good health. This specimen consisted of peripheral blood, obtained on day 0 of AZD1222 vaccination. The V and J genes are TRBV5-6 and TRBJ2-7; TRBD2 is a possible D gene (7 bases). The CDR3 here is CASSFGGPTYEQYF. CDR3 bases: TGTGCCAGCAGCTTCGGGGGGCCCACCTACGAGCAGTACTTC.